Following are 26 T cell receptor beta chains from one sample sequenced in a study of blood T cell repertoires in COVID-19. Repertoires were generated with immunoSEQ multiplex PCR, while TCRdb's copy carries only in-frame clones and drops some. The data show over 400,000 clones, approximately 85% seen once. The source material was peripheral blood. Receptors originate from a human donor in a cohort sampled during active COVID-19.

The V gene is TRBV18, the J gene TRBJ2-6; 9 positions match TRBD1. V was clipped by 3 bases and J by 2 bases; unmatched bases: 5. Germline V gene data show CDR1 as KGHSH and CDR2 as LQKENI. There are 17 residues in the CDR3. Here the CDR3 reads CASSPRGQGTGANVLTF. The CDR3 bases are TGTGCCAGCTCACCCCGGGGACAGGGAACTGGGGCCAACGTCCTGACTTTC.

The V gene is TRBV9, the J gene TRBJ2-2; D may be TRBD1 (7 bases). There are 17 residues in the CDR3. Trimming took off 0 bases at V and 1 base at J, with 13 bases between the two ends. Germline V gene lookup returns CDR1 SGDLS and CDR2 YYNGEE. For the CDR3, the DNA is TGTGCCAGCAGCGTAGGATCCCAGGGGGGGAACACCGGGGAGCTGTTTTTT. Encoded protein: CASSVGSQGGNTGELFF.

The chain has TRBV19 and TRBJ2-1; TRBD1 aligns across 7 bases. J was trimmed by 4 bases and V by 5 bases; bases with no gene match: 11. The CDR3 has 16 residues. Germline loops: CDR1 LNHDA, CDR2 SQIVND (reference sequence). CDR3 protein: CASSLSGTDLYNEQFF. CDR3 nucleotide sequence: TGTGCCAGTAGTCTCTCGGGGACAGATCTATACAATGAGCAGTTCTTC.

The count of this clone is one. CDR3 region: CATSDPGTASTDTQYF. The DNA for the CDR3 is TGTGCCACCAGTGACCCGGGGACAGCTAGCACAGATACGCAGTATTTT. The V and J genes are TRBV24-1 and TRBJ2-3; 7 bases align to TRBD1. The CDR3 is 16 amino acids. Germline assignment: CDR1 KGHDR and CDR2 SFDVKD. Trimming took 4 bases from V and 0 from J; bases not matched to a gene: 6.

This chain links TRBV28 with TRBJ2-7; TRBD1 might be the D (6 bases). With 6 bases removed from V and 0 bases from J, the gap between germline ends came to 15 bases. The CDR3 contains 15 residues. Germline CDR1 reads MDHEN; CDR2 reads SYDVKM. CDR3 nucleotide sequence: TGTGCCAGCAGACCTTGGACAGCGATCTCCTACGAGCAGTACTTC. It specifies CASRPWTAISYEQYF.

CDR3 bases: TGTGCCAGCAGTTTTTCAGTCAGGGACACTGAAGCTTTCTTT. Its protein product is CASSFSVRDTEAFF. The chain carries TRBV6-5 and TRBJ1-1; D might be TRBD1 (5 bases). Trimming took 4 bases from V and 3 from J, leaving 12 bases between them. The CDR3 length is 14 residues. Per germline, CDR1 MNHEY and CDR2 SVGAGI.

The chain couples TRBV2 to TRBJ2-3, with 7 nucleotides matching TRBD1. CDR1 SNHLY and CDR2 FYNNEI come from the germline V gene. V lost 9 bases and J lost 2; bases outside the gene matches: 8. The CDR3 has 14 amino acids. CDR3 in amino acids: CARARGGPTDTQYF. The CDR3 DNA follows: TGTGCCAGAGCACGAGGGGGCCCCACAGATACGCAGTATTTT.

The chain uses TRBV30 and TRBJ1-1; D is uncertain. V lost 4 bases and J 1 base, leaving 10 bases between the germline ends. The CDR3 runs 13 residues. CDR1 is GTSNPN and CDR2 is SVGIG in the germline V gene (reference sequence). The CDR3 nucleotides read TGTGCCTGGAAACCTCGGGGGAACACTGAAGCTTTCTTT. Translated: CAWKPRGNTEAFF.

This CDR3 is CASSTSGSPVDTQYF. CDR3 DNA sequence: TGTGCCAGTAGTACTAGCGGGAGTCCGGTAGATACGCAGTATTTT. The chain combines TRBV19 with TRBJ2-3, with TRBD2 identical over 10 bases. V trimming: 4 bases; J trimming: 5 bases; junction bases outside the gene matches: 6. The CDR3 spans 15 residues. Germline CDR1 is LNHDA and CDR2 is SQIVND (reference sequence).

DNA for the CDR3: TGTGCCAGCAGCCCATCTAGCGGGAGAGGACGATTTGAGCAGTACTTC. Translating gives CASSPSSGRGRFEQYF. J is TRBJ2-7 and V is TRBV11-2, with 10 bases aligning to TRBD2. V lost 5 bases, J lost 7 bases, and 14 bases stayed unmatched. This CDR3 is 16 amino acids long. CDR1 SGHAT and CDR2 FQNNGV come from the germline V gene. The variable domain in full, with the rest retrieved from reference TRBV11-2 and TRBJ2-7, is EAGVAQSPRYKIIEKRQSVAFWCNPISGHATLYWYQQILGQGPKLLIQFQNNGVVDDSQLPKDRFSAERLKGVDSTLKIQPAKLEDSAVYLCASSPSSGRGRFEQYFGPGTRLTVT.

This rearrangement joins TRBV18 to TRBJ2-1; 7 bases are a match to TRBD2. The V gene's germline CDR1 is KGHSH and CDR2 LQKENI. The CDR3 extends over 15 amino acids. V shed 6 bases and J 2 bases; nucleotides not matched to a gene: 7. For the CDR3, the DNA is TGTGCCAGCTCGGTGAGCGGGAACACCTACAATGAGCAGTTCTTC. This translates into CASSVSGNTYNEQFF.

CDR3 sequence: CASSVGLPTAYEQYF. The CDR3, as DNA: TGTGCCAGCAGCGTAGGTCTTCCTACCGCCTACGAGCAGTACTTC. This chain uses TRBV9 with TRBJ2-7; unclear D gene. With 0 bases removed from V and 2 bases from J, the gap between germline ends came to 12 bases. The CDR3 runs 15 residues. The V gene's germline CDR1 is SGDLS and CDR2 YYNGEE.

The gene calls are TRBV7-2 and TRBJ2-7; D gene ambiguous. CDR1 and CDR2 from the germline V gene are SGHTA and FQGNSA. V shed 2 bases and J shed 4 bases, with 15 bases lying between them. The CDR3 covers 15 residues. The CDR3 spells CASSLYLGFSYEQYF. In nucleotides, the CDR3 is TGTGCCAGCAGCTTATATCTAGGATTCTCTTACGAGCAGTACTTC.

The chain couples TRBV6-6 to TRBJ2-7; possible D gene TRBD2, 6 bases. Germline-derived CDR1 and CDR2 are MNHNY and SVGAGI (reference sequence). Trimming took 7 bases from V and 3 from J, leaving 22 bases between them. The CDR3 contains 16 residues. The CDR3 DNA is TGTGCCAGCACCTCCGGTCGGGGGATGATTGGCTACGAGCAGTACTTC. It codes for CASTSGRGMIGYEQYF.

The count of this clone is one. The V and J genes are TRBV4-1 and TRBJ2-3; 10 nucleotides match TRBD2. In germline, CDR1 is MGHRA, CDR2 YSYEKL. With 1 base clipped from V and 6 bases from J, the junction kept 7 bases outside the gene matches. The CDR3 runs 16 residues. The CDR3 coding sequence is TGCGCCAGCAGCCAAGGACCAACTAGCGGGGCTGATACGCAGTATTTT. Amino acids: CASSQGPTSGADTQYF.

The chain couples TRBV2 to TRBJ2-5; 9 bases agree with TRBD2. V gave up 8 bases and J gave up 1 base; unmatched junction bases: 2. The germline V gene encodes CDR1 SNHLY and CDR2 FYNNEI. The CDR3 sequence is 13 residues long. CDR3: CASQGLAQETQYF. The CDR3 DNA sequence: TGTGCCAGCCAGGGACTAGCCCAAGAGACCCAGTACTTC.

CDR3 coding DNA: TGTGCCAGCAGCCGCGGATCTGGAAACACCATATATTTT. This gives the protein CASSRGSGNTIYF. The rearrangement links TRBV12-3 or TRBV12-4 to TRBJ1-3; D is unclear. V was trimmed by 6 bases and J by 1 base, leaving 7 bases between them. This CDR3 spans 13 amino acids.

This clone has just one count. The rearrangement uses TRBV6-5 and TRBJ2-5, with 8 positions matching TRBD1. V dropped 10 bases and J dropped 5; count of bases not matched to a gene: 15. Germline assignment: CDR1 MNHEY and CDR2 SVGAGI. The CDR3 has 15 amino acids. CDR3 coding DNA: TGTGCCATCAAAGGCAATCAGGGGGCGCTTGAGACCCAGTACTTC. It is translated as CAIKGNQGALETQYF.

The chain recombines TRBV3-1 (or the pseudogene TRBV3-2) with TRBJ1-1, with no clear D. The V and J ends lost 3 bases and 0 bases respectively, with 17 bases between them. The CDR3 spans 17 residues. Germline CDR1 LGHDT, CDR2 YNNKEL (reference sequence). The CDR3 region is CASSHKVHNRVNTEAFF. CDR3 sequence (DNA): TGTGCCAGCAGCCATAAGGTCCATAACAGAGTGAACACTGAAGCTTTCTTT.

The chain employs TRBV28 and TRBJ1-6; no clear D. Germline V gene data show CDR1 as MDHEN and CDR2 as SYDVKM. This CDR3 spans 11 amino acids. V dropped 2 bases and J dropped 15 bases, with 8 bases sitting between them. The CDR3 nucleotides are TGTGCCAGCAGTTTAACGGGTTTCCTCCACTTT. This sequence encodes CASSLTGFLHF.

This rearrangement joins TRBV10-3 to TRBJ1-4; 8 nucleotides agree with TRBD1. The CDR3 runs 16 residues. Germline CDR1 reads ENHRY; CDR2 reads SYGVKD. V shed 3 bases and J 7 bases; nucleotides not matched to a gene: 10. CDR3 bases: TGTGCCATCAGTGACTTTGGACAGGGCGGGCGTGAAAAACTGTTTTTT. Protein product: CAISDFGQGGREKLFF.

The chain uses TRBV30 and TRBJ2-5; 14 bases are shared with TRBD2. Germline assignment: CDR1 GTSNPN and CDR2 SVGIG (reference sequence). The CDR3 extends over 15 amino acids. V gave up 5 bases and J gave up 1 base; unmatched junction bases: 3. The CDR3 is CAWGGTSGSQETQYF. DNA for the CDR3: TGTGCCTGGGGGGGGACTAGCGGGAGCCAAGAGACCCAGTACTTC.

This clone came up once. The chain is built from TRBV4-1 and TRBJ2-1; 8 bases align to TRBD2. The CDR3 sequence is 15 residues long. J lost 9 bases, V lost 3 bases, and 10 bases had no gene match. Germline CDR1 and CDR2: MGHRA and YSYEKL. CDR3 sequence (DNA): TGCGCCAGCAGCCACCAAGGGGCAGCGGGAGCTGAGCAGTTCTTC. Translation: CASSHQGAAGAEQFF.

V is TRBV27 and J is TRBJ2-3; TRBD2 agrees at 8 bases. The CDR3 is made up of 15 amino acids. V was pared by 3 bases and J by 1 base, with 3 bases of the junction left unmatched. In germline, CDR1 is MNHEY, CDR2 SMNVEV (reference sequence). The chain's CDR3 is CASSLTSAGTDTQYF. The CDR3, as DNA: TGTGCCAGCAGTTTGACTAGCGCCGGCACAGATACGCAGTATTTT.

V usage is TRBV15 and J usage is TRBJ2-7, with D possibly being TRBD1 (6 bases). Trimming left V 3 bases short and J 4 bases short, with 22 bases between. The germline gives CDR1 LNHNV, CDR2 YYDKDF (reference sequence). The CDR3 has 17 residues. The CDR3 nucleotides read TGTGCCACCAGCAGGGCAATGAACAGGGAAGTTTATTACGAGCAGTACTTC. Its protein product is CATSRAMNREVYYEQYF.

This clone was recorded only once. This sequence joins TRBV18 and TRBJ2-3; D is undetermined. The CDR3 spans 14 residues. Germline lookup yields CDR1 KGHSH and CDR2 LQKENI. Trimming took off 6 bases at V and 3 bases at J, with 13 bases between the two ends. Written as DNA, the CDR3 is TGTGCCAGCTCTTCACCACTACTGACAGATACGCAGTATTTT. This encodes CASSSPLLTDTQYF.